One sample yielded the 25 T cell receptor beta chains listed below, sequenced in a study of T-cell reconstitution after alpha-beta-depleted transplantation in children. Unique molecular identifiers were incorporated into the prepared TCRbeta library. TCRdb used MiXCR to reprocess the PCR reads, holding one entry per CDR3 protein. Among more than 60,000 distinct CDR3 sequences listed, around 7.9% were seen once. The specimen was PBMCs from the stem cell graft donor, collected from the stem cell graft. These TCRs come from a human donor who donated a stem cell graft to a child with acute lymphoblastic leukemia.

In this sample, this clonotype turned up many times. V usage is TRBV11-2 and J usage is TRBJ2-3, with D perhaps TRBD1 (7 bases). Germline CDR1 reads SGHAT; CDR2 reads FQNNGV. The CDR3 covers 16 residues. Between the trimmed V and J ends, which lost 6 bases and 1 base, there was a span of 17 bases. The CDR3, as DNA: TGTGCCAGCAGGCGGGATACAGGGGTGCGCACAGATACGCAGTATTTT. Amino acids: CASRRDTGVRTDTQYF.

This clonotype was counted many times. The genes are TRBV7-6 and TRBJ1-1, with D tentatively TRBD1 (5 bases). This CDR3 has 15 residues. Germline-derived CDR1 and CDR2 are SGHVS and FNYEAQ. Trimming left V 5 bases short and J 1 base short, with 14 bases between. CDR3 nucleotide sequence: TGTGCCAGCAGCCCCACCAGGGCGGGGAACACTGAAGCTTTCTTT. Its translation is CASSPTRAGNTEAFF.

This clonotype was recorded at least ten times. V gene TRBV5-5 combines with J gene TRBJ1-4; 9 bases map to TRBD1. Germline V lookup: CDR1 SGHKS, CDR2 YYEKEE (reference sequence). CDR3 length: 16 residues. V lost 2 bases, J lost 3 bases, and 5 bases stayed unmatched. Here the CDR3 reads CASSFDRGSPNEKLFF. CDR3 nucleotides: TGTGCCAGCAGCTTTGACAGGGGGAGCCCTAATGAAAAACTGTTTTTT. Full variable domain (remainder filled in from reference TRBV5-5 and TRBJ1-4): DAGVTQSPTHLIKTRGQQVTLRCSPISGHKSVSWYQQVLGQGPQFIFQYYEKEERGRGNFPDRFSARQFPNYSSELNVNALLLGDSALYLCASSFDRGSPNEKLFFGSGTQLSVL.

This clonotype occurred many times. The chain couples TRBV20-1 to TRBJ2-3; D possibly corresponds to TRBD2 (6 bases). Per germline, CDR1 DFQATT and CDR2 SNEGSKA (reference sequence). This CDR3 contains 12 residues. V shed 6 bases and J shed 1 base, with 8 bases lying between them. The CDR3 sequence is CSAPGGTDTQYF. As DNA, the CDR3 is TGCAGTGCCCCGGGGGGCACAGATACGCAGTATTTT.

The sample holds many counts of this clonotype. CDR3 sequence: CASSLGPPSNYGYTF. The CDR3 nucleotides are TGTGCCAGCAGCCTGGGACCCCCAAGCAACTATGGCTACACCTTC. The chain joins TRBV12-3 or TRBV12-4 to TRBJ1-2, with D perhaps TRBD1 (5 bases). This CDR3 contains 15 residues. V gave up 6 bases and J gave up 2 bases, with 16 bases separating them.

The sample holds a few counts of this clonotype. The rearrangement uses TRBV6-1 and TRBJ2-1; 11 bases agree with TRBD2. Germline trimming cut 5 bases from V and 8 bases from J; bases unmatched to any gene: 8. The CDR3 covers 15 residues. The germline V gene encodes CDR1 MNHNS and CDR2 SASEGT. CDR3 protein: CASSPIAGGPDEQFF. CDR3 coding DNA: TGTGCCAGCAGTCCGATAGCGGGAGGGCCGGATGAGCAGTTCTTC.

This clonotype was seen ten or more times. The rearrangement joins TRBV6-1 to TRBJ2-3, with D tentatively TRBD2 (6 bases). Germline CDR1 and CDR2: MNHNS and SASEGT. The CDR3 extends over 14 amino acids. Trimming took 10 bases from V and 2 from J, leaving 16 bases between them. This chain's CDR3 is CATQRAGTTDTQYF. The CDR3 DNA sequence: TGTGCCACCCAGAGGGCGGGGACCACAGATACGCAGTATTTT.

This clonotype was picked up many times. The CDR3 DNA reads TGTGCCAGCAGCTTGGCGACAAATCGGAGGACAGATACGCAGTATTTT. This sequence encodes CASSLATNRRTDTQYF. V and J are TRBV5-6 and TRBJ2-3; D is possibly TRBD2 (5 bases). CDR1 is SGHDT, CDR2 YYEEEE, per germline. V was shortened by 0 bases and J by 3 bases, with 14 bases between the two germline ends. This CDR3 comprises 16 residues.

This clonotype was counted between two and nine times. The rearrangement joins TRBV29-1 to TRBJ1-1; a weak D match, TRBD1 (5 bases). CDR3 size: 13 residues. The V gene lost 2 bases and the J gene lost 4 bases, with 11 bases spanning the gap. Germline assignment: CDR1 SQVTM and CDR2 ANQGSEA. In nucleotides, the CDR3 is TGCAGCGTTGAATCGGGGCTGGGCACTGAAGCTTTCTTT. Translating it yields CSVESGLGTEAFF.

In this sample, this clonotype turned up many times. V and J are TRBV28 and TRBJ1-6; D is uncertain. Germline V gives CDR1 MDHEN, CDR2 SYDVKM. The V end was cut by 3 bases, the J end by 8 bases, with 8 bases between. The length of the CDR3 is 13 residues. The CDR3 spells CASSFQEDSPLHF. The DNA for the CDR3 is TGTGCCAGCAGTTTCCAGGAAGATTCACCCCTCCACTTT. The full variable domain, rest sourced from reference TRBV28 and TRBJ1-6, is DVKVTQSSRYLVKRTGEKVFLECVQDMDHENMFWYRQDPGLGLRLIYFSYDVKMKEKGDIPEGYSVSREKKERFSLILESASTNQTSMYLCASSFQEDSPLHFGNGTRLTVT.

This clonotype has ten or more counts. The chain combines TRBV4-3 with TRBJ1-6; D might be TRBD1 (6 bases). The CDR3 is 15 residues long. V was trimmed by 1 base and J by 10 bases, leaving 14 bases between them. Germline V gene data show CDR1 as LGHNA and CDR2 as YSLEER. The CDR3 DNA sequence: TGCGCCAGCAGCCAAGTTACGACAGGTGACTCACCCCTCCACTTT. Residues: CASSQVTTGDSPLHF.

This clonotype was seen repeatedly, ten times or more. The chain links TRBV24-1 to TRBJ1-2; D is unclear. Germline V lookup: CDR1 KGHDR, CDR2 SFDVKD. Trimming took off 1 base at V and 6 bases at J, with 8 bases between the two ends. There are 13 residues in the CDR3. This CDR3 reads CATSDFQSHGYTF. The CDR3 DNA reads TGTGCCACCAGTGATTTCCAGTCCCATGGCTACACCTTC.

This clonotype was detected ten times or more. The J gene is TRBJ2-7, the V gene TRBV7-9; tentatively, D is TRBD2 (5 bases). CDR3 length: 15 residues. The germline CDR1 and CDR2 sequences are SEHNR and FQNEAQ (reference sequence). With 4 bases removed from V and 0 bases from J, the gap between germline ends came to 13 bases. CDR3 region: CASSSTDLSSYEQYF. The CDR3 DNA sequence: TGTGCCAGCAGCTCTACGGACTTGAGCTCCTACGAGCAGTACTTC.

This clonotype was counted between two and nine times. DNA of the CDR3: TGCAGTGTACCGGACGGCTCCTACGAGCAGTACTTC. Translation: CSVPDGSYEQYF. The chain links TRBV20-1 to TRBJ2-7, with D uncertain. Germline V gives CDR1 DFQATT, CDR2 SNEGSKA (reference sequence). This CDR3 region has 12 residues. The V gene lost 7 bases and the J gene lost 0 bases, with 10 bases spanning the gap.

The genes are TRBV6-4 and TRBJ2-3; 8 nucleotides line up with TRBD2. The CDR3 runs 16 residues. The ends lost 3 bases at V and 4 bases at J; junction bases unmatched: 9. Germline CDR1 and CDR2: MRHNA and SNTAGT. The CDR3 is CASSEGLRGGADTQYF. For the CDR3, the DNA is TGTGCCAGCAGTGAAGGTTTACGGGGGGGTGCAGATACGCAGTATTTT.

This clonotype was seen repeatedly, ten times or more. The rearrangement joins TRBV28 to TRBJ2-1; D not resolved. Germline lookup yields CDR1 MDHEN and CDR2 SYDVKM. V shed 7 bases and J shed 2 bases, with 12 bases lying between them. The CDR3 extends over 14 amino acids. CDR3 nucleotides: TGTGCCAGCAAACCCGACGGAGCCTACAATGAGCAGTTCTTC. This encodes CASKPDGAYNEQFF.

This clonotype was found many times. The chain uses TRBV10-3 and TRBJ2-2; perhaps TRBD1 as D (6 bases). CDR1 is ENHRY and CDR2 is SYGVKD in the germline V gene. The CDR3 loop spans 15 amino acids. Trimming stripped 6 bases from V and 4 bases from J, with 15 bases between. The CDR3 DNA is TGTGCCATCAGCCTCGGACAGTCTAGCACCGGGGAGCTGTTTTTT. It is translated as CAISLGQSSTGELFF.

This clonotype occurred many times. The chain uses TRBV7-2 and TRBJ1-5; D is undetermined. This CDR3 contains 14 residues. Trimming shortened V by 3 bases and J by 3 bases, and 9 bases separated the two germline ends. Per germline, CDR1 SGHTA and CDR2 FQGNSA. Written as DNA, the CDR3 is TGTGCCAGCAGCTTCGACAAGCACAATCAGCCCCAGCATTTT. Protein sequence: CASSFDKHNQPQHF.

This clonotype was observed a handful of times. The chain carries TRBV4-3 and TRBJ1-1; D call uncertain. The germline V gene encodes CDR1 LGHNA and CDR2 YSLEER. V lost 0 bases, J lost 0 bases, and 2 bases lay in between. The CDR3 is made up of 13 amino acids. CDR3 sequence: CASSQDLNTEAFF. In nucleotides, the CDR3 is TGCGCCAGCAGCCAAGATCTGAACACTGAAGCTTTCTTT.

This clonotype was detected many times. This chain joins TRBV29-1 and TRBJ1-2; no reliable D call. The CDR3 contains 11 residues. V gave up 4 bases and J gave up 6 bases, with 9 bases separating them. Per germline, CDR1 SQVTM and CDR2 ANQGSEA. The CDR3 DNA sequence: TGCAGCGTTGCGGGAGTTGATGGCTACACCTTC. This codes for CSVAGVDGYTF. Together with reference TRBV29-1 and TRBJ1-2, the CDR3 gives the full variable domain: SAVISQKPSRDICQRGTSLTIQCQVDSQVTMMFWYRQQPGQSLTLIATANQGSEATYESGFVIDKFPISRPNLTFSTLTVSNMSPEDSSIYLCSVAGVDGYTFGSGTRLTVV.

In its sample, this clonotype was seen many times. CDR3 sequence: CASSQQSGYGYTF. The CDR3 nucleotides read TGCGCCAGCAGCCAGCAAAGCGGCTATGGCTACACCTTC. The V call is TRBV4-1, the J call TRBJ1-2; no clear D. The CDR3 contains 13 residues. The germline gives CDR1 MGHRA, CDR2 YSYEKL. V was cut by 3 bases and J by 4 bases, with 9 bases left in between.

In this sample, this clonotype turned up a few times. V usage is TRBV6-2 or TRBV6-3 and J usage is TRBJ1-2; D might be TRBD1 (5 bases). This CDR3 comprises 14 residues. Germline CDR1 and CDR2: MNHEY and SVGEGT. The ends were cut back, 0 bases at V and 5 bases at J, with 10 bases in the middle. The chain's CDR3 is CASSYSGTAYGYTF. CDR3 nucleotide sequence: TGTGCCAGCAGTTACTCCGGGACGGCATATGGCTACACCTTC.

This clonotype turned up a few times. This chain uses TRBV6-4 with TRBJ2-2; D gene ambiguous. Germline V CDR1 and CDR2: MRHNA, SNTAGT. This CDR3 is built from 14 residues. V was trimmed by 8 bases and J by 0 bases, leaving 10 bases between them. CDR3 residues: CASFGPPNTGELFF. CDR3 nucleotide sequence: TGTGCCAGCTTTGGGCCCCCGAACACCGGGGAGCTGTTTTTT.

This clonotype was seen ten or more times. The chain links TRBV7-8 to TRBJ2-7; D possibly matches TRBD1 or TRBD2 (5 bases each). Between the trimmed V and J ends, which lost 8 bases and 2 bases, there was a span of 19 bases. Germline V lookup: CDR1 SGHVS, CDR2 FQNEAQ. The CDR3 consists of 15 residues. CDR3 nucleotides: TGTGCCAGCTCGCCGTGGGGGACGGAGACCTACGAGCAGTACTTC. Amino acids: CASSPWGTETYEQYF.

In its sample, this clonotype was seen many times. The chain links TRBV27 to TRBJ1-1; perhaps TRBD1 as D (6 bases). Trimming cost V 0 bases and J 0 bases, with 8 bases left between them. CDR1 and CDR2 (germline): MNHEY, SMNVEV (reference sequence). This CDR3 has 15 residues. CDR3 nucleotides: TGTGCCAGCAGTTTATCGGGGGGCCTGAACACTGAAGCTTTCTTT. Amino acids: CASSLSGGLNTEAFF.